The 21 T cell receptor beta chains reported below all come from one sample, sequenced in a study of T cell responses to AZD1222 COVID-19 vaccine. TCRdb's copy holds only in-frame clones and misses some; the assay was immunoSEQ multiplex PCR. The sample lists some 140,000 clones; approximately 90% were seen once. The material sequenced was peripheral blood, taken on day 0 of AZD1222 vaccination. These receptors were taken from an adult in good health.

The chain couples TRBV9 to TRBJ1-6, with D hard to call. Germline V gene lookup returns CDR1 SGDLS and CDR2 YYNGEE. CDR3 size: 15 residues. V was shortened by 4 bases and J by 6 bases, with 14 bases between the two germline ends. The chain's CDR3 is CASSQGSQANSPLHF. CDR3 DNA sequence: TGTGCCAGCAGCCAAGGTAGCCAGGCTAATTCACCCCTCCACTTT.

The chain is built from TRBV6-6 and TRBJ1-5; no definite D call. Germline CDR1 is MNHNY and CDR2 is SVGAGI (reference sequence). This CDR3 spans 15 amino acids. V was trimmed by 5 bases and J by 2 bases, leaving 13 bases between them. CDR3 region: CASSPRARGNQPQHF. In nucleotides, the CDR3 is TGTGCCAGCAGTCCCCGGGCGCGAGGCAATCAGCCCCAGCATTTT.

The CDR3 here is CASSALPGTGGNQPQHF. Written as DNA, the CDR3 is TGTGCCAGCAGTGCACTTCCCGGGACAGGGGGCAATCAGCCCCAGCATTTT. This chain joins TRBV6-1 and TRBJ1-5; 10 nucleotides match TRBD1. Germline loops: CDR1 MNHNS, CDR2 SASEGT. J was trimmed by 2 bases and V by 4 bases; bases with no gene match: 8. This CDR3 comprises 17 residues.

The V call is TRBV4-3, the J call TRBJ2-3, with D possibly being TRBD2 (6 bases). The length of the CDR3 is 17 residues. The germline CDR1 and CDR2 sequences are LGHNA and YSLEER. Trimming left V 4 bases short and J 0 bases short, with 17 bases between. CDR3 region: CASSPSTLAISTDTQYF. The DNA for the CDR3 is TGCGCCAGCAGCCCATCGACTCTAGCGATAAGCACAGATACGCAGTATTTT.

The chain combines TRBV11-2 with TRBJ2-1; a weak D match, TRBD2 (6 bases). Germline V gene lookup returns CDR1 SGHAT and CDR2 FQNNGV. The CDR3 is 15 residues long. Trimming cost V 4 bases and J 5 bases, with 15 bases left between them. In DNA form, the CDR3 reads TGTGCCAGCAGCTGGGACGGACCGGGAGACAATGAGCAGTTCTTC. This gives the protein CASSWDGPGDNEQFF.

V is TRBV19 and J is TRBJ2-6; 8 bases map to TRBD1. Germline CDR1 and CDR2: LNHDA and SQIVND (reference sequence). J gave up 7 bases and V 2 bases, and 4 bases lay outside the gene matches. The CDR3 runs to 15 residues. CDR3 nucleotides: TGTGCCAGTAGTATAAACAGGGGGTCTGCCAACGTCCTGACTTTC. Its translation: CASSINRGSANVLTF.

This clone occurred once. DNA for the CDR3: TGTGCCAGCAGCTTCGCGCTTGCAGGGAGTGGCTACACCTTC. This translates into CASSFALAGSGYTF. The V call is TRBV7-9, the J call TRBJ1-2, with D possibly TRBD1 on 5 matching bases. V was pared by 3 bases and J by 7 bases, with 15 bases between. The V gene's germline CDR1 is SEHNR and CDR2 FQNEAQ (reference sequence). CDR3 length: 14 amino acids.

The chain recombines TRBV28 with TRBJ2-1, with 7 bases matching TRBD2. V was pared by 4 bases and J by 6 bases, with 9 bases of the junction left unmatched. Germline V gene sequence: CDR1 MDHEN, CDR2 SYDVKM. This CDR3 is 15 amino acids long. The CDR3 DNA reads as TGTGCCAGCAGTTCCCTAGCGGAACTCACCAATGAGCAGTTCTTC. Amino acid sequence: CASSSLAELTNEQFF.

The chain recombines TRBV28 with TRBJ1-2, with 12 positions matching TRBD1. The length of the CDR3 is 15 residues. CDR1 is MDHEN and CDR2 is SYDVKM in the germline V gene. V gave up 3 bases and J gave up 8 bases; unmatched junction bases: 7. This CDR3 is CASSLSGQGAGGYTF. CDR3 DNA sequence: TGTGCCAGCAGTTTGTCGGGACAGGGGGCGGGAGGCTACACCTTC.

The chain combines TRBV10-2 with TRBJ1-2, with D perhaps matching TRBD1 (5 bases). The V end was cut by 8 bases, the J end by 7 bases, with 23 bases between. The CDR3 has 15 amino acids. CDR1 and CDR2 (germline): WSHSY, SAAADI. The CDR3 nucleotides read TGCGCCAGCGGCCATGCAGGGTTACCTTTTTCTGGCTACACCTTC. Translated, it gives CASGHAGLPFSGYTF.

The table lists this clone with a count of one. The J gene is TRBJ2-2, the V gene TRBV5-4, with no clear D. Trimming cost V 2 bases and J 4 bases, with 3 bases left between them. Germline lookup yields CDR1 SGHNT and CDR2 YYREEE (reference sequence). CDR3 length: 12 amino acids. The CDR3 is CASSFPTGELFF. DNA of the CDR3: TGTGCCAGCAGCTTTCCCACCGGGGAGCTGTTTTTT.

The chain has TRBV11-2 and TRBJ2-3, with D possibly being TRBD1 (7 bases). The CDR3 is made up of 14 amino acids. Trimming shortened V by 3 bases and J by 6 bases, and 13 bases separated the two germline ends. The V gene's germline CDR1 is SGHAT and CDR2 FQNNGV. The CDR3 nucleotides read TGTGCCAGCAGCTTGGACTCAGGGGGGGATACGCAGTATTTT. Protein: CASSLDSGGDTQYF.

This clone showed up just a few times. Written as DNA, the CDR3 is TGTGCCAGCAGCTTATCCTACGAGCAGTACTTC. It encodes CASSLSYEQYF. The chain uses TRBV7-9 and TRBJ2-7; D gene ambiguous. This CDR3 is built from 11 residues. Trimming cost V 2 bases and J 1 base, with 0 bases left between them. Germline CDR1 SEHNR, CDR2 FQNEAQ (reference sequence).

This chain uses TRBV7-6 with TRBJ2-7; 8 nucleotides align to TRBD1. The germline V gene encodes CDR1 SGHVS and CDR2 FNYEAQ. V dropped 8 bases and J dropped 2; count of bases not matched to a gene: 11. CDR3 length equals 15 residues. CDR3 loop: CASVGAPGQAYEQYF. As DNA, the CDR3 is TGTGCCAGCGTTGGGGCTCCGGGACAGGCCTACGAGCAGTACTTC.

The chain joins TRBV6-5 to TRBJ1-5; possible D gene TRBD1, 5 bases. Trimming pared 6 bases from V and 0 bases from J, leaving 12 bases between. The germline CDR1 and CDR2 sequences are MNHEY and SVGAGI. The CDR3 sequence is 15 residues long. CDR3 residues: CASSVDSNSNQPQHF. CDR3 DNA: TGTGCCAGCAGCGTCGACAGTAATAGCAATCAGCCCCAGCATTTT.

The chain carries TRBV5-1 and TRBJ2-3; a weak D match, TRBD1 (6 bases). V lost 4 bases, J lost 2 bases, and 17 bases lay in between. This CDR3 region has 16 residues. CDR1 SGHRS and CDR2 YFSETQ come from the germline V gene. The CDR3 loop reads CASSQRHRAATDTQYF. In DNA form, the CDR3 reads TGCGCCAGCAGCCAGAGGCACAGGGCTGCCACAGATACGCAGTATTTT.

This clone appeared once. The chain has TRBV7-2 and TRBJ2-5; maybe TRBD2 (7 bases). With 2 bases removed from V and 4 bases from J, the gap between germline ends came to 14 bases. CDR1 is SGHTA and CDR2 is FQGNSA in the germline V gene. The CDR3 runs 15 residues. This chain's CDR3 is CASSLWGPGGETQYF. DNA of the CDR3: TGTGCCAGCAGCTTATGGGGGCCGGGGGGAGAGACCCAGTACTTC. Drawing the rest from reference TRBV7-2 and TRBJ2-5, the complete variable domain is GAGVSQSPSNKVTEKGKDVELRCDPISGHTALYWYRQSLGQGLEFLIYFQGNSAPDKSGLPSDRFSAERTGGSVSTLTIQRTQQEDSAVYLCASSLWGPGGETQYFGPGTRLLVL.

This clone was seen a handful of times. V and J are TRBV11-2 and TRBJ1-3, with D unclear. This CDR3 has 17 amino acids. Trimming took off 0 bases at V and 2 bases at J, with 14 bases between the two ends. Looked up from germline, CDR1 is SGHAT and CDR2 is FQNNGV. In nucleotides, the CDR3 is TGTGCCAGCAGCTTAGAGTTCGGGGATGAAACTGGAAACACCATATATTTT. Translating it yields CASSLEFGDETGNTIYF.

The CDR3 nucleotides are TGTGCCAGCAGCCCGGGACTAGCGACCAGGGAGACCCAGTACTTC. Protein sequence: CASSPGLATRETQYF. The chain employs TRBV7-9 and TRBJ2-5; 10 nucleotides align to TRBD2. Germline V gene data show CDR1 as SEHNR and CDR2 as FQNEAQ (reference sequence). The V segment lost 5 bases and the J segment 5 bases; nucleotides outside the gene matches: 8. CDR3 length: 15 amino acids.

The J gene is TRBJ2-1, the V gene TRBV4-2; TRBD2 aligns across 9 bases. The CDR3 runs 16 residues. The germline gives CDR1 LGHNA, CDR2 YNFKEQ. V was pared by 2 bases and J by 4 bases, with 6 bases of the junction left unmatched. CDR3 amino acids: CASSQTIAGVYNEQFF. The CDR3 nucleotides are TGTGCCAGCAGCCAAACCATAGCGGGAGTGTACAATGAGCAGTTCTTC.

The genes are TRBV5-1 and TRBJ2-7; 7 bases fit TRBD2. The length of the CDR3 is 15 residues. Trimming cost V 3 bases and J 7 bases; bases outside gene matches: 13. Germline assignment: CDR1 SGHRS and CDR2 YFSETQ. CDR3 region: CASSWTASGGWEQYF. In DNA, the CDR3 is TGCGCCAGCAGCTGGACGGCTAGCGGTGGCTGGGAGCAGTACTTC.